This T cell receptor beta chain was documented in a study of blood T cell repertoires in COVID-19. Study summary: Whether acute or convalescent, the COVID-19 samples came from the United States, Italy and Spain.

In the authors' workflow: Amplification from reference gene primers served as the basis for estimated nucleated cell counts. Clones were read by immunoSEQ multiplex PCR, and TCRdb kept only the in-frame ones, dropping some. For V, J and clone size, that table is used; D and trimming come from the DNA. The sample has 65,000 to 95,000 clones, about four fifths seen once; the top ten hold 9.5% to 15%. J lost 4 bases, V lost 3 bases, and 6 bases had no gene match. The CDR3 contains 16 residues. Germline CDR1 and CDR2: KGHDR and SFDVKD. Specimen: peripheral blood. This chain joins TRBV24-1 and TRBJ2-2; 8 bases align to TRBD1. The sequence derives from a middle-aged woman with active or convalescent COVID-19. CDR3 DNA: TGTGCCACCAGTGATCCGGGACAGGACTTCACCGGGGAGCTGTTTTTT. Protein: CATSDPGQDFTGELFF.